The present entry profiles one TCR beta chain with its context. Antigen specificity is unknown. With no T cell sorting beforehand, total RNA was isolated from whole blood. UMIs incorporating a 6-nucleotide sample barcode were appended by means of template switching. TCRdb re-analyzed the 5' RACE reads; it lists each CDR3 protein once, without DNA. The sample has approximately 330,000 distinct CDR3 sequences; the top ten hold 2% to 2.5%. The data were taken from a study of monozygotic twins with inflammatory bowel disease. Overall study results and limits: Possibly because of limited power, concordant and discordant twins showed no difference in repertoire similarity. It was not supported that a single strong signal or clonotype was associated with IBD.

The germline V gene has CDR1 SGHTA and CDR2 FQGNSA. The CDR3 is 14 amino acids. This TCR derives from a human donor with ulcerative colitis or Crohn's disease, or a healthy co-twin of an affected twin (not recorded which). The sample comprised blood. V gene TRBV7-2 combines with J gene TRBJ2-3. The CDR3: CASNQVTSTDTQYF. Full variable domain (remainder filled in from reference TRBV7-2 and TRBJ2-3): GAGVSQSPSNKVTEKGKDVELRCDPISGHTALYWYRQSLGQGLEFLIYFQGNSAPDKSGLPSDRFSAERTGGSVSTLTIQRTQQEDSAVYLCASNQVTSTDTQYFGPGTRLTVL.